Listed below are T cell receptor beta chains from one sample, sequenced in a study of blood T cell repertoires in COVID-19. TCRdb keeps only in-frame clones here, not all; method: immunoSEQ multiplex PCR. The profile covers around 200,000 clones, with more than 85% appearing a single time and 1% to 1.4% taken by the ten largest. The sequenced material came from peripheral blood. The source of these receptors is a young man with acute or convalescent COVID-19. CDR3s include the opening cysteine and the closing phenylalanine or tryptophan. Each record gives: J gene, D gene, V gene, clone size, CDR3 protein, CDR3 DNA. D genes are given only for firm matches. Size values are once, few and many counts, or a class for expanded clones, and some rows have none.

J gene: TRBJ2-3; D gene: TRBD2; V gene: TRBV7-2; clone size: once; CDR3 protein: CASGRLAATSTDTQYF; CDR3 DNA: TGTGCCAGCGGGAGACTAGCGGCGACTAGCACAGATACGCAGTATTTT
J gene: TRBJ2-2; D gene: .; V gene: TRBV3-1/TRBV3-2; clone size: once; CDR3 protein: CASSQVVGKGTGELFF; CDR3 DNA: TGTGCCAGCAGCCAAGTTGTCGGGAAAGGGACCGGGGAGCTGTTTTTT
J gene: TRBJ2-7; D gene: TRBD2; V gene: TRBV19; clone size: .; CDR3 protein: CASSMREATYEQYF; CDR3 DNA: TGTGCCAGTAGTATGCGGGAGGCCACCTACGAGCAGTACTTC
J gene: TRBJ1-5; D gene: .; V gene: TRBV6-5; clone size: .; CDR3 protein: CASRLGARSNQPQHF; CDR3 DNA: TGTGCCAGCAGATTAGGGGCGCGAAGCAATCAGCCCCAGCATTTT
J gene: TRBJ2-1; D gene: TRBD1; V gene: TRBV7-2; clone size: .; CDR3 protein: CASSLFSQGANNEQFF; CDR3 DNA: TGTGCCAGCAGCTTATTTTCGCAGGGGGCTAACAATGAGCAGTTCTTC
J gene: TRBJ2-5; D gene: .; V gene: TRBV5-4; clone size: .; CDR3 protein: CASSLSTETQYF; CDR3 DNA: TGTGCCAGCAGCCTCTCTACGGAGACCCAGTACTTC
J gene: TRBJ2-6; D gene: .; V gene: TRBV7-2; clone size: .; CDR3 protein: CASSPQESGANVLTF; CDR3 DNA: TGTGCCAGCAGCCCTCAAGAGTCTGGGGCCAACGTCCTGACTTTC
J gene: TRBJ1-2; D gene: TRBD1; V gene: TRBV3-1/TRBV3-2; clone size: .; CDR3 protein: CASSKGQIYGYTF; CDR3 DNA: TGTGCCAGCAGCAAGGGACAGATCTATGGCTACACCTTC
J gene: TRBJ1-4; D gene: .; V gene: TRBV6-5; clone size: .; CDR3 protein: CASSYTQGRRNEKLFF; CDR3 DNA: TGTGCCAGCAGCTACACACAGGGCCGAAGGAATGAAAAACTGTTTTTT
J gene: TRBJ1-5; D gene: TRBD1; V gene: TRBV28; clone size: .; CDR3 protein: CASSLPDRGDSNQPQHF; CDR3 DNA: TGTGCCAGCAGTCTACCGGACAGGGGAGATAGCAATCAGCCCCAGCATTTT
J gene: TRBJ1-5; D gene: TRBD1; V gene: TRBV6-5; clone size: .; CDR3 protein: CASSLTGDQPQHF; CDR3 DNA: TGTGCCAGCAGTTTAACAGGGGATCAGCCCCAGCATTTT
J gene: TRBJ2-1; D gene: .; V gene: TRBV27; clone size: .; CDR3 protein: CASSFSEIPTGEQFF; CDR3 DNA: TGTGCCAGCAGTTTCTCGGAGATACCTACCGGTGAGCAGTTCTTC
J gene: TRBJ2-1; D gene: TRBD1; V gene: TRBV19; clone size: .; CDR3 protein: CASTQGSSYNEQFF; CDR3 DNA: TGTGCCAGTACACAGGGGAGCTCCTACAATGAGCAGTTCTTC
J gene: TRBJ1-3; D gene: .; V gene: TRBV5-6; clone size: .; CDR3 protein: CASSGPLGSSGNTIYF; CDR3 DNA: TGTGCCAGCAGCGGGCCTTTAGGGAGCTCTGGAAACACCATATATTTT
J gene: TRBJ1-5; D gene: TRBD1; V gene: TRBV2; clone size: few; CDR3 protein: CASNTGASNQPQHF; CDR3 DNA: TGTGCCAGCAATACAGGGGCAAGCAATCAGCCCCAGCATTTT
J gene: TRBJ2-7; D gene: .; V gene: TRBV2; clone size: .; CDR3 protein: CASYRDKGGEQYF; CDR3 DNA: TGTGCCAGCTACCGGGACAAAGGTGGCGAGCAGTACTTC
J gene: TRBJ2-7; D gene: .; V gene: TRBV28; clone size: .; CDR3 protein: CASRSGGDGTYEQYF; CDR3 DNA: TGTGCCAGCAGGTCCGGGGGTGACGGAACCTACGAGCAGTACTTC
J gene: TRBJ1-4; D gene: .; V gene: TRBV5-1; clone size: .; CDR3 protein: CASSFQTGANEKLFF; CDR3 DNA: TGCGCCAGCAGCTTCCAGACAGGCGCTAATGAAAAACTGTTTTTT
J gene: TRBJ2-5; D gene: .; V gene: TRBV4-2; clone size: .; CDR3 protein: CASSQNVLARQETQYF; CDR3 DNA: TGTGCCAGCAGCCAAAACGTCTTGGCCCGACAAGAGACCCAGTACTTC
J gene: TRBJ2-5; D gene: TRBD2; V gene: TRBV9; clone size: .; CDR3 protein: CASSVSGIIETQYF; CDR3 DNA: TGTGCCAGCAGCGTTAGCGGGATAATTGAGACCCAGTACTTC
J gene: TRBJ2-7; D gene: .; V gene: TRBV18; clone size: once; CDR3 protein: CASSPAQGWLYEQYF; CDR3 DNA: TGTGCCAGCTCACCAGCCCAGGGGTGGCTCTACGAGCAGTACTTC
J gene: TRBJ1-4; D gene: .; V gene: TRBV6-5; clone size: .; CDR3 protein: CASSYLGSEKLFF; CDR3 DNA: TGTGCCAGCAGTTACTTGGGGAGTGAAAAACTGTTTTTT
J gene: TRBJ1-1; D gene: .; V gene: TRBV6-4; clone size: .; CDR3 protein: CASKRQAVDTEAFF; CDR3 DNA: TGTGCCAGCAAACGACAGGCTGTCGACACTGAAGCTTTCTTT
J gene: TRBJ1-2; D gene: TRBD1; V gene: TRBV4-1; clone size: few; CDR3 protein: CASSQSGQGINYGYTF; CDR3 DNA: TGCGCCAGCAGCCAATCCGGACAGGGAATTAACTATGGCTACACCTTC
J gene: TRBJ2-1; D gene: .; V gene: TRBV11-3; clone size: .; CDR3 protein: CASSLGALLANEQFF; CDR3 DNA: TGTGCCAGCAGCTTAGGGGCCCTTCTGGCCAATGAGCAGTTCTTC
J gene: TRBJ1-2; D gene: TRBD1; V gene: TRBV7-9; clone size: .; CDR3 protein: CASSETGVNGYTF; CDR3 DNA: TGTGCCAGCAGCGAGACAGGGGTAAATGGCTACACCTTC
J gene: TRBJ2-2; D gene: TRBD1; V gene: TRBV5-1; clone size: .; CDR3 protein: CASSLGDSGELFF; CDR3 DNA: TGCGCCAGCAGCTTGGGGGACAGCGGGGAGCTGTTTTTT
J gene: TRBJ1-5; D gene: TRBD1; V gene: TRBV6-5; clone size: .; CDR3 protein: CASSNDRVFNQPQHF; CDR3 DNA: TGTGCCAGCAGTAATGACAGGGTATTCAATCAGCCCCAGCATTTT
J gene: TRBJ1-2; D gene: .; V gene: TRBV11-2; clone size: .; CDR3 protein: CASSPDNNYGYTF; CDR3 DNA: TGTGCCAGCAGCCCTGACAATAACTATGGCTACACCTTC
J gene: TRBJ2-3; D gene: .; V gene: TRBV28; clone size: .; CDR3 protein: CASSLPGRGTDTQYF; CDR3 DNA: TGTGCCAGCAGTTTACCCGGGAGAGGCACAGATACGCAGTATTTT
J gene: TRBJ1-2; D gene: TRBD1; V gene: TRBV12-3/TRBV12-4; clone size: .; CDR3 protein: CASSRDRFGYTF; CDR3 DNA: TGTGCCAGCAGCCGGGACAGGTTTGGCTACACCTTC
J gene: TRBJ2-1; D gene: TRBD2; V gene: TRBV28; clone size: .; CDR3 protein: CASSLGAGGPYNEQFF; CDR3 DNA: TGTGCCAGCAGTTTAGGAGCGGGGGGCCCCTACAATGAGCAGTTCTTC
J gene: TRBJ2-5; D gene: TRBD1; V gene: TRBV5-1; clone size: .; CDR3 protein: CASSLGQGVRETQYF; CDR3 DNA: TGCGCCAGCAGCCTGGGACAGGGGGTGCGAGAGACCCAGTACTTC
J gene: TRBJ2-1; D gene: TRBD2; V gene: TRBV6-5; clone size: .; CDR3 protein: CASRGLAGVYNEQFF; CDR3 DNA: TGTGCCAGCAGGGGACTAGCGGGAGTCTACAATGAGCAGTTCTTC
J gene: TRBJ2-7; D gene: .; V gene: TRBV4-1; clone size: .; CDR3 protein: CASSQRAGSYEQYF; CDR3 DNA: TGCGCCAGCAGCCAACGGGCAGGGTCCTACGAGCAGTACTTC
J gene: TRBJ2-5; D gene: TRBD1; V gene: TRBV30; clone size: .; CDR3 protein: CAWSVSFGTGGQETQYF; CDR3 DNA: TGTGCCTGGAGTGTATCGTTCGGGACAGGGGGACAGGAGACCCAGTACTTC
J gene: TRBJ2-3; D gene: .; V gene: TRBV12-3/TRBV12-4; clone size: .; CDR3 protein: CASSRRRDTQYF; CDR3 DNA: TGTGCCAGCAGTCGACGGAGGGATACGCAGTATTTT
J gene: TRBJ2-6; D gene: TRBD2; V gene: TRBV7-4; clone size: .; CDR3 protein: CASSLAGLSPLGANVLTF; CDR3 DNA: TGTGCCAGCAGCCTAGCGGGACTATCCCCTCTTGGGGCCAACGTCCTGACTTTC
J gene: TRBJ1-2; D gene: .; V gene: TRBV28; clone size: .; CDR3 protein: CASSPRAGVRVEGYTF; CDR3 DNA: TGTGCCAGCAGTCCTCGGGCGGGGGTAAGGGTGGAAGGCTACACCTTC
J gene: TRBJ1-5; D gene: TRBD1; V gene: TRBV4-1; clone size: .; CDR3 protein: CASSPPGWTGGGQPQHF; CDR3 DNA: TGCGCCAGCAGCCCCCCCGGGTGGACAGGGGGCGGGCAGCCCCAGCATTTT
J gene: TRBJ2-2; D gene: .; V gene: TRBV7-7; clone size: .; CDR3 protein: CASSLGFRGTGELFF; CDR3 DNA: TGTGCTAGCAGCTTAGGGTTCCGGGGAACCGGGGAGCTGTTTTTT